This T cell receptor beta chain appears in the sequencing data of a study of cytomegalovirus exposure and HLA in healthy donors. Study-wide findings and caveats: The study assumed roughly uniform donor sequencing depth for presence/absence analyses. Productive status was seen about 90% or about 30% of the time for most TCR beta V segments in an earlier analysis. Most likely, a cluster of highly shared sequence variants arose as a sequencing artifact.

Concerning this clone: Its antigen is unidentified.

The CDR3 has 14 amino acids. CDR1 is MNHEY and CDR2 is SMNVEV in the germline V gene (reference sequence). With 6 bases clipped from V and 3 bases from J, the junction kept 5 bases outside the gene matches. The PCR used 60 Vbeta and 13 Jbeta primers. Method: immunoSEQ multiplex PCR; TCRdb's copy keeps in-frame clones and lacks some. In the table there are 35,000 to 55,000 clones, 51% of which are singletons. The receptor comes from a man between 60 and 70 years old in good health and CMV-seronegative. The sequenced sample was PBMCs. This chain links TRBV27 with TRBJ2-7; 10 bases agree with TRBD2. This CDR3 reads CASRLAGDLYEQYF. The CDR3, as DNA: TGTGCCAGCAGGCTAGCGGGAGACCTCTACGAGCAGTACTTC.